This T cell receptor beta chain was recovered during a study of Ad26.COV2.S vaccination and SARS-CoV-2 variants. Study context: Sample donor was a member of the COV1001 Ad26.COV2.S trial arm. Once or twice, 56 days apart, Ad26.COV2.S was delivered intramuscularly.

General observations from the study: Reported findings describe substantial breadth in spike-specific CD8+ and CD4+ T cell responses following vaccination.

Remarks on this clone: Its specificity is unknown.

This table comes from immunoSEQ multiplex PCR, and its TCRdb copy is limited to in-frame clones, with some not included. Of around 450,000 clones in the sample, 80% to 95% were seen once. Treatment: 15 to 20 received Ad26.COV2.S at low or high dose, single or two shots; 5 received placebo; per-sample allocation not given. Each sample was drawn 63 days after the first injection (of vaccine or placebo). Looked up from germline, CDR1 is SGHRS and CDR2 is YFSETQ. Trimming at V came to 4 bases and at J to 8 bases, leaving 9 bases not matched to a gene. The CDR3 has 15 amino acids. The chain carries TRBV5-1 and TRBJ2-1; 10 bases agree with TRBD1. This receptor was obtained from a person between 18 and 59 years old who received the Ad26.COV2.S COVID-19 vaccine or a placebo. The sequencing here drew on peripheral blood, taken in a trial of Ad26.COV2.S vaccine versus placebo. The CDR3 DNA reads TGCGCCAGCAGCCCGGACAGGGGGTATAGAGATGAGCAGTTCTTC. Its protein product is CASSPDRGYRDEQFF.